The 27 T cell receptor beta chains reported below all come from one sample, sequenced in a study of T-cell memory formation after mild COVID-19. TCRdb redid the calling of the 5' RACE reads with MiXCR, one entry per CDR3 protein. The profile shows 90,000 to 120,000 distinct CDR3 sequences, around 17% of them singletons. The specimen sequenced was PBMCs or a T cell subset sorted from them (not recorded which). These receptors were obtained from a young man who had mild COVID-19 (a few samples of this study predate the infection). Cell type and time point are not known.

This rearrangement joins TRBV11-2 to TRBJ2-3; TRBD2 is a possible D gene (7 bases). Looked up from germline, CDR1 is SGHAT and CDR2 is FQNNGV. There are 15 residues in the CDR3. V was clipped by 7 bases and J by 5 bases, with 19 bases between them. The CDR3 DNA reads as TGTGCCAGCAATTATGGGGGGGCTGGCGGAGATACGCAGTATTTT. It encodes CASNYGGAGGDTQYF. Using reference TRBV11-2 and TRBJ2-3 for the parts outside the CDR3, the full variable domain is EAGVAQSPRYKIIEKRQSVAFWCNPISGHATLYWYQQILGQGPKLLIQFQNNGVVDDSQLPKDRFSAERLKGVDSTLKIQPAKLEDSAVYLCASNYGGAGGDTQYFGPGTRLTVL.

This clonotype was seen only a few times. V usage is TRBV4-3 and J usage is TRBJ2-2; TRBD1 is a possible D gene (6 bases). The germline gives CDR1 LGHNA, CDR2 YSLEER. V was cut by 0 bases and J by 2 bases, with 16 bases left in between. This CDR3 has 18 amino acids. The CDR3, as DNA: TGCGCCAGCAGCCAAGAGGTCAACAGGGCTTTAAACACCGGGGAGCTGTTTTTT. Amino acid sequence: CASSQEVNRALNTGELFF.

The rearrangement links TRBV6-1 to TRBJ1-1; 8 bases align to TRBD1. Germline lookup yields CDR1 MNHNS and CDR2 SASEGT. This CDR3 has 14 residues. J lost 1 base, V lost 8 bases, and 6 bases had no gene match. The DNA for the CDR3 is TGTGCCAGCTTACCCGGGACAGGGAACACTGAAGCTTTCTTT. Its translation: CASLPGTGNTEAFF.

This chain links TRBV5-1 with TRBJ1-4, with D possibly TRBD1 on 6 matching bases. The CDR3 length is 17 residues. CDR1 is SGHRS and CDR2 is YFSETQ in the germline V gene. The V gene lost 0 bases and the J gene lost 2 bases, with 14 bases spanning the gap. The CDR3 loop is CASSLDGGPLTNEKLFF. In DNA, the CDR3 is TGCGCCAGCAGCTTGGATGGGGGGCCGCTGACTAATGAAAAACTGTTTTTT.

The chain combines TRBV2 with TRBJ2-5; perhaps D is TRBD1 or TRBD2 (5 bases each). The germline V gene has CDR1 SNHLY and CDR2 FYNNEI. The CDR3 covers 13 residues. V lost 6 bases and J lost 2, with 10 bases in between. The CDR3 nucleotides read TGTGCCAGCAGGCAGGGAGCTCAAGAGACCCAGTACTTC. Residues: CASRQGAQETQYF.

In this sample, this clonotype turned up a few times. The chain carries TRBV4-2 and TRBJ2-3, with D maybe TRBD1 (7 bases). Germline CDR1 and CDR2: LGHNA and YNFKEQ. The CDR3 totals 16 residues. Between the trimmed V and J ends, which lost 6 bases and 0 bases, there was a span of 16 bases. The CDR3 region is CASRRQGGTSTDTQYF. The CDR3 DNA sequence: TGTGCCAGCAGAAGGCAGGGGGGAACTAGCACAGATACGCAGTATTTT.

This clonotype has a handful of counts. The V and J genes are TRBV18 and TRBJ2-1, with 8 positions matching TRBD1. The CDR3 is made up of 15 amino acids. CDR1 KGHSH and CDR2 LQKENI come from the germline V gene. V dropped 8 bases and J dropped 0; count of bases not matched to a gene: 6. CDR3 sequence: CASAPGQASYNEQFF. The CDR3 DNA reads as TGTGCCAGCGCTCCGGGACAGGCCTCCTACAATGAGCAGTTCTTC. The whole variable domain, remainder taken from reference TRBV18 and TRBJ2-1, is NAGVMQNPRHLVRRRGQEARLRCSPMKGHSHVYWYRQLPEEGLKFMVYLQKENIIDESGMPKERFSAEFPKEGPSILRIQQVVRGDSAAYFCASAPGQASYNEQFFGPGTRLTVL.

This clonotype was recorded a few times. The chain links TRBV6-2 or TRBV6-3 to TRBJ2-1; no reliable D call. V lost 2 bases, J lost 2 bases, and 4 bases lay in between. Germline V lookup: CDR1 MNHEY, CDR2 SVGEGT. The CDR3 runs 13 residues. The CDR3 sequence is CASSYEAYNEQFF. Here the CDR3 DNA reads TGTGCCAGCAGTTACGAGGCCTACAATGAGCAGTTCTTC.

This clonotype has more than one count but fewer than ten. V gene TRBV6-5 combines with J gene TRBJ1-4; the match to TRBD1 covers 12 bases. Trimming cost V 4 bases and J 7 bases; bases outside gene matches: 4. Germline CDR1 reads MNHEY; CDR2 reads SVGAGI. The length of the CDR3 is 15 residues. For the CDR3, the DNA is TGTGCCAGCAGTTCTGGGACAGGGGGCCGTGAAAAACTGTTTTTT. Translated, it gives CASSSGTGGREKLFF.

The rearrangement uses TRBV5-8 and TRBJ2-3; a weak D match, TRBD1 (5 bases). CDR1 is SGHTS, CDR2 YDEGEE, per germline. Trimming took 4 bases from V and 1 from J, leaving 13 bases between them. This CDR3 comprises 15 residues. Written as DNA, the CDR3 is TGTGCCAGCAGCAATGGGGCAGGGCGCACAGATACGCAGTATTTT. Protein: CASSNGAGRTDTQYF.

V is TRBV7-2 and J is TRBJ2-3; 9 nucleotides match TRBD2. V was clipped by 4 bases and J by 4 bases; unmatched bases: 6. Germline CDR1 is SGHTA and CDR2 is FQGNSA. The CDR3 extends over 15 amino acids. For the CDR3, the DNA is TGTGCCAGCAGCTATCTGCGGGGGGGTCCAGATACGCAGTATTTT. Its translation is CASSYLRGGPDTQYF.

This clonotype was counted a few times. This chain connects TRBV7-2 to TRBJ2-2; D is perhaps TRBD2 (5 bases). With 3 bases removed from V and 3 bases from J, the gap between germline ends came to 11 bases. The CDR3 sequence is 15 residues long. The germline CDR1 and CDR2 sequences are SGHTA and FQGNSA. CDR3 amino acids: CASSFGGLHTGELFF. The CDR3 coding sequence is TGTGCCAGCAGCTTCGGCGGGCTGCACACCGGGGAGCTGTTTTTT.

The V and J genes are TRBV20-1 and TRBJ2-1, with TRBD2 matching over 7 bases. Trimming cost V 5 bases and J 1 base; bases outside gene matches: 11. Germline lookup yields CDR1 DFQATT and CDR2 SNEGSKA (reference sequence). The CDR3 loop spans 16 amino acids. CDR3 amino acids: CSAWGGGGPSYNEQFF. The CDR3 coding sequence is TGCAGTGCTTGGGGTGGCGGGGGACCATCCTACAATGAGCAGTTCTTC.

This clonotype was counted ten times or more. V usage is TRBV20-1 and J usage is TRBJ2-6; D gene ambiguous. Germline V CDR1 and CDR2: DFQATT, SNEGSKA (reference sequence). Trimming left V 1 base short and J 0 bases short, with 10 bases between. CDR3 length equals 16 residues. DNA for the CDR3: TGCAGTGCTAGAGGTCTGGGAAGCTCTGGGGCCAACGTCCTGACTTTC. Protein product: CSARGLGSSGANVLTF.

The sample holds a few counts of this clonotype. J is TRBJ2-1 and V is TRBV14; TRBD1 matches 7 bases. CDR1 is SGHDN and CDR2 is FVKESK in the germline V gene. The ends lost 0 bases at V and 10 bases at J; junction bases unmatched: 3. The CDR3 is 13 residues long. Here the CDR3 DNA reads TGTGCCAGCAGCCAAGATGGGGACAGAGAGCAGTTCTTC. It encodes CASSQDGDREQFF.

This chain uses TRBV7-3 with TRBJ2-3; 10 positions match TRBD1. V gave up 5 bases and J gave up 5 bases; unmatched junction bases: 10. Germline V lookup: CDR1 SGHTA, CDR2 FQGTGA. This CDR3 is built from 16 residues. CDR3 in amino acids: CASSPTGTGAVDTQYF. CDR3 DNA sequence: TGTGCCAGCAGCCCGACCGGGACAGGGGCAGTAGATACGCAGTATTTT.

This clonotype was detected only a few times. The chain couples TRBV28 to TRBJ1-2; D is undetermined. The germline gives CDR1 MDHEN, CDR2 SYDVKM. The V and J ends lost 6 bases and 5 bases respectively, with 16 bases between them. The CDR3 sequence is 14 residues long. The CDR3 here is CASRPPLSEYGYTF. CDR3 nucleotides: TGTGCCAGCAGGCCACCTCTATCAGAATATGGCTACACCTTC.

The J gene is TRBJ1-4, the V gene TRBV7-2, with a possible D match to TRBD1 (5 bases). This CDR3 is 15 amino acids long. Germline V gene data show CDR1 as SGHTA and CDR2 as FQGNSA. Deletions cut 1 base from V and 5 bases from J, with 11 bases between. CDR3 DNA: TGTGCCAGCAGCTTAGGCGGGGGGGTGAATGAAAAACTGTTTTTT. It encodes CASSLGGGVNEKLFF.

V and J are TRBV5-1 and TRBJ1-1; D may be TRBD1 (5 bases). CDR3 length: 15 residues. The germline V and J ends were trimmed by 9 bases and 0 bases, with 18 bases remaining between them. Germline V lookup: CDR1 SGHRS, CDR2 YFSETQ. CDR3 sequence (DNA): TGCGCCACCCGGGGGGGGGACTCGATGAACACTGAAGCTTTCTTT. It is translated as CATRGGDSMNTEAFF.

This clonotype was counted a single time. The chain joins TRBV7-2 to TRBJ2-5; no firm D call. The V end lost 3 bases, the J end lost 5 bases, and 7 bases lay between the germline ends. In germline, CDR1 is SGHTA, CDR2 FQGNSA. The CDR3 spans 12 residues. Here the CDR3 DNA reads TGTGCCAGCAGCTTCCTCTGGGAGACCCAGTACTTC. Encoded protein: CASSFLWETQYF.

The rearrangement links TRBV19 to TRBJ1-5; D unresolved. Germline CDR1 LNHDA, CDR2 SQIVND (reference sequence). Trimming took 3 bases from V and 4 from J, leaving 7 bases between them. The CDR3 length is 13 residues. DNA of the CDR3: TGTGCCAGTAGTATTGAGAGAAATCAGCCCCAGCATTTT. Translating it yields CASSIERNQPQHF.

This clonotype was seen at least ten times. The chain uses TRBV7-2 and TRBJ2-5, with D possibly called TRBD1 or TRBD2 (6 bases each). The germline gives CDR1 SGHTA, CDR2 FQGNSA. V lost 0 bases, J lost 4 bases, and 9 bases lay in between. The CDR3 has 14 residues. The CDR3 DNA is TGTGCCAGCAGCTTAGCGGGGGGCCTAGAGACCCAGTACTTC. This encodes CASSLAGGLETQYF.

This clonotype came up a few times. The chain employs TRBV9 and TRBJ1-2, with TRBD1 matching 8 bases. CDR1 SGDLS and CDR2 YYNGEE come from the germline V gene. Losses at the gene ends were 0 bases for V and 6 bases for J; bases not matched to a gene: 4. This CDR3 spans 14 amino acids. CDR3 protein: CASSVVAGGNGYTF. CDR3 nucleotide sequence: TGTGCCAGCAGCGTAGTTGCAGGGGGCAATGGCTACACCTTC.

This clonotype was observed a handful of times. This rearrangement joins TRBV20-1 to TRBJ1-5; D remains ambiguous. CDR1 and CDR2 from the germline V gene are DFQATT and SNEGSKA (reference sequence). CDR3 length: 10 amino acids. V was cut by 6 bases and J by 9 bases, with 9 bases left in between. DNA of the CDR3: TGCAGTGCCTCTTTCGGGCCCCAGCATTTT. It encodes CSASFGPQHF.

This rearrangement joins TRBV6-1 to TRBJ2-7, with D hard to call. Germline CDR1 reads MNHNS; CDR2 reads SASEGT. The CDR3 runs to 12 residues. V was shortened by 6 bases and J by 5 bases, with 11 bases between the two germline ends. The CDR3, as DNA: TGTGCCAGCAGATCAGGAGCCCACGAGCAGTACGTC. Residues: CASRSGAHEQYV.

The chain uses TRBV7-2 and TRBJ1-5; D remains unclear. The germline V gene has CDR1 SGHTA and CDR2 FQGNSA. There are 15 residues in the CDR3. Trimming removed 3 bases from V and 6 bases from J, with 15 bases in between. CDR3 bases: TGTGCCAGCAGCTTTTCAGGTGGCGGCGGTCAGCCCCAGCATTTT. Its protein product is CASSFSGGGGQPQHF. Using reference TRBV7-2 and TRBJ1-5 for the parts outside the CDR3, the full variable domain is GAGVSQSPSNKVTEKGKDVELRCDPISGHTALYWYRQSLGQGLEFLIYFQGNSAPDKSGLPSDRFSAERTGGSVSTLTIQRTQQEDSAVYLCASSFSGGGGQPQHFGDGTRLSIL.

There are a few counts of this clonotype. The V and J genes are TRBV6-6 and TRBJ1-4, with unresolved D. V lost 2 bases, J lost 8 bases, and 12 bases lay in between. In germline, CDR1 is MNHNY, CDR2 SVGAGI (reference sequence). The CDR3 spans 14 residues. Here the CDR3 reads CASSYRDGEEKLFF. The CDR3 DNA reads as TGTGCCAGCAGTTACAGAGACGGGGAGGAAAAACTGTTTTTT.